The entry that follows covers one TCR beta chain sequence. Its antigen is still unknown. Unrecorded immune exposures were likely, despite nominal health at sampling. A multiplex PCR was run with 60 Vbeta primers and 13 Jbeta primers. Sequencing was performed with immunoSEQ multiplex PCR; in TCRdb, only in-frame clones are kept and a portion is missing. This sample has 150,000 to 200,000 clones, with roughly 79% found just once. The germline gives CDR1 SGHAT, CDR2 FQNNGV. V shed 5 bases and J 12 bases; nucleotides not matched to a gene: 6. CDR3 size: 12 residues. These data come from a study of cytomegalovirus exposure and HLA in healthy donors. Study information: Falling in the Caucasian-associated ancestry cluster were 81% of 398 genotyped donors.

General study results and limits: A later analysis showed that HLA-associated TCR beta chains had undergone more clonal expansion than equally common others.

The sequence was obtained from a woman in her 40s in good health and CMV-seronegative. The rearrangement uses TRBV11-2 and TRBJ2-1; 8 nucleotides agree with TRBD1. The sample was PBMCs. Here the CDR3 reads CASSPSDRGQFF. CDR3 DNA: TGTGCCAGCAGCCCCTCCGACAGGGGGCAGTTCTTC. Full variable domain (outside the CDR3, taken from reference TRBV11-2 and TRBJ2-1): EAGVAQSPRYKIIEKRQSVAFWCNPISGHATLYWYQQILGQGPKLLIQFQNNGVVDDSQLPKDRFSAERLKGVDSTLKIQPAKLEDSAVYLCASSPSDRGQFFGPGTRLTVL.